A single sample is the source of the 16 T cell receptor beta chains below, sequenced in a study of CXCR3-negative and CXCR3-positive naive CD8 T cells. With UMI labels, 5' RACE was used to prepare the TRB cDNA libraries. Each CDR3 protein gets one entry in TCRdb, which reprocessed the 5' RACE reads and gives no DNA. The table for this sample gives some 130,000 distinct CDR3 sequences. What was sequenced was naive CXCR3- CD8+ T cells from blood. Subset defined: CD45RO-CCR7+CD27+CD95- naive CD8+ T cells lacking CXCR3 (TNR3-). These receptors all come from a human donor in good health. Some clones in this sample may be carry-over from other donors' samples.

The genes are TRBV20-1 and TRBJ2-7; TCRdb's assignment of TRBD2 cannot be checked, as there is no DNA. The CDR3 covers 11 residues. Per germline, CDR1 DFQATT and CDR2 SNEGSKA (reference sequence). CDR3 sequence reads: CSASPAGEQYF.

The V gene is TRBV3-1, the J gene TRBJ2-2; TCRdb designates TRBD1, a call that cannot be tested without DNA. This CDR3 has 16 residues. The V gene's germline CDR1 is LGHDT and CDR2 YNNKEL (reference sequence). The CDR3 spells CASSQEDRGWTGELFF.

The chain employs TRBV29-1 and TRBJ2-7; the D gene TCRdb calls, TRBD1, cannot be checked with no DNA. Germline CDR1 is SQVTM and CDR2 is ANQGSEA. There are 14 residues in the CDR3. CDR3 region: CSVGARDRSYEQYF.

This rearrangement joins TRBV12-3 or TRBV12-4 to TRBJ2-3. The CDR3 covers 15 residues. CDR3 residues: CASSSSGSSTDTQYF.

This chain links TRBV29-1 with TRBJ1-1; TCRdb proposes TRBD1, but this gene call is untestable without DNA. CDR1 is SQVTM and CDR2 is ANQGSEA in the germline V gene. The CDR3 sequence is 13 residues long. The CDR3 protein is CSVDYRGNTEAFF.

V and J are TRBV7-3 and TRBJ2-1; TCRdb's D gene call, TRBD2, goes unchecked for lack of DNA. The CDR3 totals 20 residues. Germline V gene data show CDR1 as SGHTA and CDR2 as FQGTGA. This CDR3 is CASSLIPGGALFSSYNEQFF. The full variable domain, with the rest looked up from reference TRBV7-3 and TRBJ2-1, is GAGVSQTPSNKVTEKGKYVELRCDPISGHTALYWYRQSLGQGPEFLIYFQGTGAADDSGLPNDRFFAVRPEGSVSTLKIQRTERGDSAVYLCASSLIPGGALFSSYNEQFFGPGTRLTVL.

The rearrangement links TRBV28 to TRBJ1-2; the TCRdb call, TRBD1, lacks DNA for checking. Germline CDR1 MDHEN, CDR2 SYDVKM. The CDR3 has 15 residues. This CDR3 reads CASSQHGTGNYGYTF.

The chain couples TRBV28 to TRBJ2-1; no DNA is available, so the TRBD2 call from TCRdb remains unchecked. The CDR3 is made up of 15 amino acids. Per the germline V gene, CDR1 is MDHEN and CDR2 is SYDVKM. CDR3: CASSLRLAGVDEQFF.

The chain joins TRBV7-9 to TRBJ2-1; there is no DNA to check the TCRdb D call of TRBD1. CDR1 and CDR2 (germline): SEHNR, FQNEAQ (reference sequence). CDR3 size: 15 residues. The CDR3: CASSLPGSSYNEQFF.

This chain connects TRBV27 to TRBJ2-7. The CDR3 sequence is 14 residues long. CDR1 and CDR2 (germline): MNHEY, SMNVEV (reference sequence). The CDR3 protein is CASSLSQGSYEQYF.

The chain joins TRBV6-5 to TRBJ2-6; lacking DNA, the TRBD1 call made by TCRdb goes unchecked. The CDR3 loop spans 20 amino acids. In germline, CDR1 is MNHEY, CDR2 SVGAGI. The CDR3 reads CASSDPLGQGALSGANVLTF.

The chain carries TRBV7-6 and TRBJ2-5; TCRdb indicates TRBD1, and absent DNA this call remains unverified. The V gene's germline CDR1 is SGHVS and CDR2 FNYEAQ. The CDR3 length is 16 residues. The CDR3 sequence: CASSPWDRELQETQYF.

The genes are TRBV19 and TRBJ1-2. The germline gives CDR1 LNHDA, CDR2 SQIVND (reference sequence). The length of the CDR3 is 16 residues. The CDR3 here is CASFDRAHPVNYGYTF.

The chain combines TRBV12-3 or TRBV12-4 with TRBJ2-3; absent DNA, TCRdb's TRBD1 call cannot be checked. CDR3 size: 18 residues. The CDR3 sequence is CASSLAPLDRGGTDTQYF.

J is TRBJ2-1 and V is TRBV15; no DNA is available, so the TRBD2 call from TCRdb remains unchecked. The CDR3 is 19 residues long. In germline, CDR1 is LNHNV, CDR2 YYDKDF (reference sequence). CDR3 residues: CATSRDRPDTAGVSNEQFF.

The chain couples TRBV5-1 to TRBJ2-3. Germline V gene data show CDR1 as SGHRS and CDR2 as YFSETQ. The CDR3 runs to 14 residues. The CDR3 loop is CASSPSRPTDTQYF.